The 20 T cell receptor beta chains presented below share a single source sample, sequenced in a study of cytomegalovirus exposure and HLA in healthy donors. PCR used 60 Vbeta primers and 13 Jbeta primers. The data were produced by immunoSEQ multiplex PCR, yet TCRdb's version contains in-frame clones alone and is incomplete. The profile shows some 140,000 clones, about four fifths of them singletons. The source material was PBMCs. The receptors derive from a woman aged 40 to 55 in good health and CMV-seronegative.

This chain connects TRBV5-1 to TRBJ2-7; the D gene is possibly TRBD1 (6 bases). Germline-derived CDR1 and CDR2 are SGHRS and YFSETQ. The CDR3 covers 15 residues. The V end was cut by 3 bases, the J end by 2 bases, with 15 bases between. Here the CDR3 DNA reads TGCGCCAGCAGCTCAACAGGGCCCGATGCCTACGAGCAGTACTTC. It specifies CASSSTGPDAYEQYF.

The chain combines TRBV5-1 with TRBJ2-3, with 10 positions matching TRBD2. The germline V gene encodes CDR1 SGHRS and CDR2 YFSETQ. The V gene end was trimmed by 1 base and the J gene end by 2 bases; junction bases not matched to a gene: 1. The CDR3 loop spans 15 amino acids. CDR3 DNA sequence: TGCGCCAGCAGCTTGAGCGGGGGGGCCACAGATACGCAGTATTTT. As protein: CASSLSGGATDTQYF.

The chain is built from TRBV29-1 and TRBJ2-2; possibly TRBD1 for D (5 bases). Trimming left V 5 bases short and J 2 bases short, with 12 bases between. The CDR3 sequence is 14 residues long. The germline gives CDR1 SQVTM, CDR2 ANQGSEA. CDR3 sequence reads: CSVPGGQNTGELFF. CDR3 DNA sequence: TGCAGCGTTCCCGGCGGACAAAACACCGGGGAGCTGTTTTTT.

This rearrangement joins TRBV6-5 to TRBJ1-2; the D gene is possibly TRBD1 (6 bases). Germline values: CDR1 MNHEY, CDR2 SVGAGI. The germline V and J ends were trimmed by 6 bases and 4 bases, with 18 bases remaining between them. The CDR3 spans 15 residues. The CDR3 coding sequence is TGTGCCAGCAGCACCACAGGGCGGACTAGCTATGGCTACACCTTC. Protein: CASSTTGRTSYGYTF.

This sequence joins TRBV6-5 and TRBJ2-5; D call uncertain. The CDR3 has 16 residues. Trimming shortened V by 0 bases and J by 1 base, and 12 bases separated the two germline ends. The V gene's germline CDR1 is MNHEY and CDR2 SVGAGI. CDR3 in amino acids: CASSYSISRIQETQYF. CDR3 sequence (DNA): TGTGCCAGCAGTTACTCGATCTCCAGGATCCAAGAGACCCAGTACTTC.

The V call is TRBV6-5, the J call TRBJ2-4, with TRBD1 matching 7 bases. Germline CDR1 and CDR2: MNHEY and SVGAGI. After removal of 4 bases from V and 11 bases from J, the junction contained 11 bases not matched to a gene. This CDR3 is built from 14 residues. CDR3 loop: CASSSPTGDDVQYF. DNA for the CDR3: TGTGCCAGCAGTTCCCCCACAGGGGACGACGTTCAGTACTTC.

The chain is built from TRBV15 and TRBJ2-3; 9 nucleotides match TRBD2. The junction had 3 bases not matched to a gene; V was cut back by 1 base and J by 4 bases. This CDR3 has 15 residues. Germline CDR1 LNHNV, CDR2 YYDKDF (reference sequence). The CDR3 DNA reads TGTGCCACCAGCAGAGTAAGCGGGGGGTCAGATACGCAGTATTTT. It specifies CATSRVSGGSDTQYF.

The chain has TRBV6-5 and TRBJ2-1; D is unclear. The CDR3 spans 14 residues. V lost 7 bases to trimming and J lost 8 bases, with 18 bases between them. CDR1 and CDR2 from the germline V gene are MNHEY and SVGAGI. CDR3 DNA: TGTGCCAGCATCAAGATCCGTCATCGGGATGAGCAGTTCTTC. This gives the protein CASIKIRHRDEQFF.

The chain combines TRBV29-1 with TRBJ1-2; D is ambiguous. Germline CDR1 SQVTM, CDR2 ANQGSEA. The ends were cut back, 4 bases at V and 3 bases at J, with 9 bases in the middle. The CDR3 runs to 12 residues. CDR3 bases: TGCAGCGTTGGTGCGGATGACTATGGCTACACCTTC. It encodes CSVGADDYGYTF.

CDR3 sequence reads: CASSPGFMNTEAFF. DNA for the CDR3: TGTGCCAGCAGCCCAGGGTTTATGAACACTGAAGCTTTCTTT. V is TRBV5-6 and J is TRBJ1-1, with a weak D call TRBD1 (5 bases). V dropped 4 bases and J dropped 0 bases, with 10 bases sitting between them. Germline CDR1 is SGHDT and CDR2 is YYEEEE. CDR3 size: 14 residues.

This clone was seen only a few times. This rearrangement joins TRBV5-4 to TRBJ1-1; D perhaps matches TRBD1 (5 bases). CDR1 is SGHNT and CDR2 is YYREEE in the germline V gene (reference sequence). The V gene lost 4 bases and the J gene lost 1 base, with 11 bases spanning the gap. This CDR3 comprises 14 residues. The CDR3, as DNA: TGTGCCAGCAGCCCTGGGGCAGGGAACACTGAAGCTTTCTTT. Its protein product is CASSPGAGNTEAFF.

The CDR3 DNA sequence: TGTGCCAGCTCCCCTTCACTTGGCACAGATACGCAGTATTTT. The encoded protein is CASSPSLGTDTQYF. This chain joins TRBV7-3 and TRBJ2-3; D call uncertain. V shed 8 bases and J shed 1 base, with 13 bases lying between them. The germline gives CDR1 SGHTA, CDR2 FQGTGA. The CDR3 spans 14 residues.

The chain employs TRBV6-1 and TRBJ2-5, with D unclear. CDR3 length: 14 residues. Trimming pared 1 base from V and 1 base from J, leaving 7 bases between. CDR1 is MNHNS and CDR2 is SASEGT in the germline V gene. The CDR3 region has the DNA TGTGCCAGCAGTGAAGTTTACAGCCAAGAGACCCAGTACTTC. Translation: CASSEVYSQETQYF.

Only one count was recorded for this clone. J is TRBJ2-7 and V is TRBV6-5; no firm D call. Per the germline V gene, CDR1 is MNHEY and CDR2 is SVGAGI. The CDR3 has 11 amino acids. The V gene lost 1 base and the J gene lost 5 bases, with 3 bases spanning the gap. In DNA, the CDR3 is TGTGCCAGCAGTTACTTCGACGAGCAGTACTTC. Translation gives CASSYFDEQYF.

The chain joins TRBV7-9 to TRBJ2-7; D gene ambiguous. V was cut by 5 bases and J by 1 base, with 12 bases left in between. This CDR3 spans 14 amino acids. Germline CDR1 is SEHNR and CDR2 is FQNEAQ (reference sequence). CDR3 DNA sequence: TGTGCCAGCAGCATACAGACAAGTTCCTACGAGCAGTACTTC. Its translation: CASSIQTSSYEQYF.

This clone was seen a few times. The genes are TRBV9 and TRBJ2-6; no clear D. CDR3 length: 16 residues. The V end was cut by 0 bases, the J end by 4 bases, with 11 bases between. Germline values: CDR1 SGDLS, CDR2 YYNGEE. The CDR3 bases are TGTGCCAGCAGCGTAGTCGTCCCCGGGGGGGCCAACGTCCTGACTTTC. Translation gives CASSVVVPGGANVLTF.

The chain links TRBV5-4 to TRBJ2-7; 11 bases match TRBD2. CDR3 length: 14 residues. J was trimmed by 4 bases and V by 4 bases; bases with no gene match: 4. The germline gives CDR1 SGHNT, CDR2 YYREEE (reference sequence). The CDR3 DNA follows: TGTGCCAGCAGCGCTAGCGGGGGGAGGTACGAGCAGTACTTC. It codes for CASSASGGRYEQYF.

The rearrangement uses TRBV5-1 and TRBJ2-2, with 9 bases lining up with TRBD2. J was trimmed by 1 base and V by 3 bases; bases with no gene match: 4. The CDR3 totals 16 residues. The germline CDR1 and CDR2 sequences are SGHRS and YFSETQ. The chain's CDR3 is CASSSVAGVNTGELFF. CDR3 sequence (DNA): TGCGCCAGCAGCTCGGTAGCGGGGGTGAACACCGGGGAGCTGTTTTTT.

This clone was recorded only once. CDR3 sequence: CASSIGKGWSEAFF. CDR3 sequence (DNA): TGTGCCAGTAGTATCGGGAAGGGTTGGTCTGAAGCTTTCTTT. The V and J genes are TRBV19 and TRBJ1-1; no clear D. The V gene's germline CDR1 is LNHDA and CDR2 SQIVND (reference sequence). The length of the CDR3 is 14 residues. V lost 3 bases, J lost 6 bases, and 14 bases lay in between.

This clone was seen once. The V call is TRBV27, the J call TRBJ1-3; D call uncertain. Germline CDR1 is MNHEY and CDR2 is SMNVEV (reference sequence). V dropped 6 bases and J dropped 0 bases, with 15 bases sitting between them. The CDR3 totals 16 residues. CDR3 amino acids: CASRLTGVYSGNTIYF. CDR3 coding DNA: TGTGCCAGCAGACTGACCGGAGTTTACTCTGGAAACACCATATATTTT.